These 15 T cell receptor beta chains share one sample of origin, sequenced in a study of cytomegalovirus exposure and HLA in healthy donors. PCR involved 60 Vbeta and 13 Jbeta primers. Measured with immunoSEQ multiplex PCR; TCRdb has only the in-frame clones, and not every one. In the table there are fewer than 110,000 clones, roughly 80% of which are singletons. Sequenced material: PBMCs. Every receptor here comes from a man aged 25 to 40 in good health and CMV-seronegative.

Only a few counts were recorded for this clone. This chain links TRBV6-5 with TRBJ1-3, with 7 bases that match TRBD1. The V segment lost 7 bases and the J segment 4 bases; nucleotides outside the gene matches: 10. CDR3 length: 15 residues. Germline-derived CDR1 and CDR2 are MNHEY and SVGAGI. This CDR3 is CASTGGTEQGNTIYF. Here the CDR3 DNA reads TGTGCCAGCACTGGGGGGACAGAACAGGGAAACACCATATATTTT.

The chain is built from TRBV4-1 and TRBJ2-3, with 8 positions matching TRBD2. J lost 2 bases, V lost 0 bases, and 4 bases had no gene match. The CDR3 is made up of 16 amino acids. Germline loops: CDR1 MGHRA, CDR2 YSYEKL. The CDR3 region has the DNA TGCGCCAGCAGCCAAGATCTCGGGAGGGCCACAGATACGCAGTATTTT. Amino acids: CASSQDLGRATDTQYF.

This chain connects TRBV7-2 to TRBJ1-6; unclear D gene. Germline CDR1 and CDR2: SGHTA and FQGNSA. CDR3 length: 14 residues. Deletions cut 1 base from V and 4 bases from J, with 5 bases between. The CDR3 is CASSLDSYNSPLHF. CDR3 DNA: TGTGCCAGCAGCTTAGACTCTTATAATTCACCCCTCCACTTT.

CDR3 amino acids: CASSPRFSYEQYF. For the CDR3, the DNA is TGTGCCAGCAGCCCGCGTTTCTCTTACGAGCAGTACTTC. V is TRBV9 and J is TRBJ2-7; D not certain. The ends were cut back, 4 bases at V and 4 bases at J, with 12 bases in the middle. This CDR3 region has 13 residues. Germline V gene data show CDR1 as SGDLS and CDR2 as YYNGEE.

The chain carries TRBV4-1 and TRBJ1-6, with a possible D match to TRBD1 (5 bases). This CDR3 spans 16 amino acids. Trimming took 0 bases from V and 6 from J, leaving 12 bases between them. CDR1 and CDR2 (germline): MGHRA, YSYEKL. CDR3 residues: CASSQERSGFNSPLHF. As DNA, the CDR3 is TGCGCCAGCAGCCAAGAGAGGTCAGGGTTTAATTCACCCCTCCACTTT.

The chain carries TRBV28 and TRBJ1-5; possible D gene TRBD1, 6 bases. Looked up from germline, CDR1 is MDHEN and CDR2 is SYDVKM. The CDR3 is made up of 15 amino acids. Trimming removed 4 bases at V and 3 bases at J, with 13 bases between. The CDR3 sequence: CASSSSGAPNQPQHF. CDR3 in DNA: TGTGCCAGCAGTTCCTCAGGGGCCCCCAATCAGCCCCAGCATTTT.

This chain links TRBV19 with TRBJ1-5, with D uncertain. Trimming shortened V by 1 base and J by 1 base, and 8 bases separated the two germline ends. The CDR3 consists of 15 residues. CDR1 and CDR2 from the germline V gene are LNHDA and SQIVND (reference sequence). CDR3 sequence (DNA): TGTGCCAGTAGTATAGCTAGGCAGAGCAATCAGCCCCAGCATTTT. Protein: CASSIARQSNQPQHF.

The chain carries TRBV20-1 and TRBJ2-7; D not resolved. The CDR3 is 11 amino acids. V was pared by 1 base and J by 9 bases, with 10 bases between. Germline V CDR1 and CDR2: DFQATT, SNEGSKA (reference sequence). The CDR3 loop reads CSARAPTGQYF. As DNA, the CDR3 is TGCAGTGCTAGAGCCCCAACCGGGCAGTACTTC.

In its sample, this clone was seen once. The chain has TRBV15 and TRBJ2-1; D is perhaps TRBD2 (6 bases). The CDR3 sequence is 15 residues long. CDR1 LNHNV and CDR2 YYDKDF come from the germline V gene (reference sequence). V shed 3 bases and J shed 3 bases, with 12 bases lying between them. CDR3 coding DNA: TGTGCCACCAGCAGGGGTGGGACTTACTACAATGAGCAGTTCTTC. As protein: CATSRGGTYYNEQFF.

This clone appeared a single time. The chain links TRBV6-6 to TRBJ1-6; 8 bases fit TRBD1. From germline, CDR1 is MNHNY and CDR2 SVGAGI (reference sequence). The CDR3 has 13 amino acids. The V gene end was trimmed by 5 bases and the J gene end by 7 bases; junction bases not matched to a gene: 1. This CDR3 is CASSRTGNSPLHF. CDR3 DNA sequence: TGTGCCAGCAGTCGGACAGGGAATTCACCCCTCCACTTT.

This chain uses TRBV4-1 with TRBJ2-1, with D perhaps TRBD2 (5 bases). With 0 bases removed from V and 2 bases from J, the gap between germline ends came to 11 bases. The CDR3 has 16 amino acids. Germline CDR1 reads MGHRA; CDR2 reads YSYEKL. The CDR3, as DNA: TGCGCCAGCAGCCAAGAGAGCGGAAAGGCCTACAATGAGCAGTTCTTC. Translation: CASSQESGKAYNEQFF.

This rearrangement joins TRBV5-6 to TRBJ2-7; 11 positions agree with TRBD2. Trimming at V came to 4 bases and at J to 1 base, leaving 10 bases not matched to a gene. The CDR3 length is 17 residues. Germline V lookup: CDR1 SGHDT, CDR2 YYEEEE. The DNA for the CDR3 is TGTGCCAGCAGCCGCCCGGGACTAGCGGATCTTTCCTACGAGCAGTACTTC. This encodes CASSRPGLADLSYEQYF.

The chain combines TRBV7-3 with TRBJ1-5; 8 nucleotides match TRBD1. This CDR3 has 13 amino acids. Trimming removed 1 base from V and 9 bases from J; junction bases left unmatched: 2. Germline V lookup: CDR1 SGHTA, CDR2 FQGTGA. The CDR3, as DNA: TGTGCCAGCAGCTTAATACAGGGGGGGCCCCAGCATTTT. Protein product: CASSLIQGGPQHF.

The chain combines TRBV2 with TRBJ1-2; 9 nucleotides align to TRBD1. The germline V gene encodes CDR1 SNHLY and CDR2 FYNNEI. This CDR3 is 15 amino acids long. J gave up 5 bases and V 4 bases, and 8 bases lay outside the gene matches. The CDR3, as DNA: TGTGCCAGCAGTGTCCTTCGACAGGGGGAATATGGCTACACCTTC. Translated, it gives CASSVLRQGEYGYTF.

This chain connects TRBV19 to TRBJ1-1, with 7 nucleotides matching TRBD1. The CDR3 totals 15 residues. Germline V lookup: CDR1 LNHDA, CDR2 SQIVND (reference sequence). J was trimmed by 11 bases and V by 5 bases; bases with no gene match: 17. CDR3 in DNA: TGTGCCAGTAGTGGAACCGGGACAGCGCGGGTTGGGGCTTTCTTT. This sequence encodes CASSGTGTARVGAFF.